This T cell receptor (beta chain) came from a study of high-grade serous ovarian cancer treatment subgroups. Looked up from germline, CDR1 is LNHDA and CDR2 is SQIVND (reference sequence). The CDR3 consists of 16 residues. The V and J ends lost 3 bases and 2 bases respectively, with 16 bases between them. Tumor tissue was taken before any definitive surgery or chemotherapy was given. Assay: immunoSEQ multiplex PCR; the TCRdb copy retains only in-frame clones and omits some. The sample carries about 16,000 clones, 86% recorded once. This sequence originates from a human donor with high-grade serous ovarian cancer. The chain combines TRBV19 with TRBJ2-5; D is possibly TRBD1 (6 bases). The specimen was tumor tissue. CDR3 loop: CASSISAQGPQETQYF. As DNA, the CDR3 is TGTGCCAGTAGTATTAGTGCGCAGGGGCCACAAGAGACCCAGTACTTC.